This T cell receptor beta chain was found in a study of T cells in localized non-small cell lung cancer. Broader study findings: As only one tumor region underwent sequencing, heterogeneity remains possible. The greatest T cell clonality was found in uninvolved adjacent lung (higher than in tumor). The study detected a median 57 of the top 100 tumor clones in adjacent lung.

Note on this clone: What it recognizes is unknown.

Repertoires were generated with immunoSEQ multiplex PCR, while TCRdb's copy carries only in-frame clones and drops some. Among about 26,000 clones listed, roughly 80% were seen once. The CDR3 is 12 residues long. Germline lookup yields CDR1 MNHNS and CDR2 SASEGT. Trimming took 8 bases from V and 4 from J, leaving 11 bases between them. The clonotype was recovered from a man between 40 and 75 years old with stage III squamous cell lung carcinoma. Specimen: peripheral blood, collected before any cancer treatment. This chain links TRBV6-1 with TRBJ1-2; no definite D call. Written as DNA, the CDR3 is TGTGCCAGCGGTGTAGTCCTCTATGGCTACACCTTC. Amino acids: CASGVVLYGYTF.